This T cell receptor beta chain was found in a study of CD8 T cells in ankylosing spondylitis. General study points: Significant enrichment of disease-linked clones was reportedly seen in matched ankylosing spondylitis synovial fluid.

Concerning this clonotype itself: Its specificity is unknown.

Scientists made TCR beta libraries using quantitative 5'-RACE with molecular barcodes. Each CDR3 protein gets one entry after TCRdb re-called the 5' RACE reads with MiXCR. The repertoire holds about 360,000 distinct CDR3 sequences, with more than 20% as singletons. This CDR3 comprises 15 residues. Germline CDR1 and CDR2: SGHRS and YFSETQ. J gave up 5 bases and V 1 base, and 7 bases lay outside the gene matches. Sequencing was done on a sample of blood, either unsorted or a sorted T cell fraction (not recorded which). The gene calls are TRBV5-1 and TRBJ2-3; 7 bases fit TRBD2. This sequence was found in a male donor with ankylosing spondylitis or in good health (not recorded which). The CDR3 region is CASSLSLAGRDTQYF. In DNA, the CDR3 is TGCGCCAGCAGCTTGTCATTAGCGGGTCGAGATACGCAGTATTTT.